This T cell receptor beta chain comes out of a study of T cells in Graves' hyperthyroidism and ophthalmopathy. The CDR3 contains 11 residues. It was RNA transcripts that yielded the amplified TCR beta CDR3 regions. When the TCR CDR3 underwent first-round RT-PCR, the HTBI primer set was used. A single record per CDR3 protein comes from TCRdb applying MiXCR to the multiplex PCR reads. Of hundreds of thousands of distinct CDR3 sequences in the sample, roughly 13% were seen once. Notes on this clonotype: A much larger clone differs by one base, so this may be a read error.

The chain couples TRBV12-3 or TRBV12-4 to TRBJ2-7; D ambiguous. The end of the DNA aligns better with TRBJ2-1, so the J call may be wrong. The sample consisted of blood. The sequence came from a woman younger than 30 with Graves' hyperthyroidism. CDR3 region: CASSTNYEQFF. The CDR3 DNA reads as TGTGCCAGCAGTACCAACTACGAGCAGTTCTTC.